A single T cell receptor (beta chain) is shown here with its context. The sample originates from a study of OX40 agonist ivuxolimab in advanced cancers. Across the study: Three patients responded partially, comprising one with hepatocellular carcinoma and two with cutaneous melanoma.

Generated by immunoSEQ multiplex PCR, the TCRdb table keeps only in-frame clones and is missing some. This sample yields under 80,000 clones, of which roughly 87% are seen a single time; around 2% belongs to the top ten. The cohort excluded patients with autoimmune disease history or systemic immunosuppression. This TCR was recovered from an adult with an advanced solid tumor such as melanoma, head and neck, liver or kidney cancer. The specimen comprised CD4+ or CD8+ T cells sorted from blood, sampled in a trial of the OX40 agonist ivuxolimab.

The CDR3 region is CASSESSGQGANYGYTF. CDR3 coding DNA: TGTGCCAGCAGTGAATCGTCGGGACAGGGGGCTAACTATGGCTACACCTTC. The rearrangement uses TRBV6-1 and TRBJ1-2; 11 bases align to TRBD1. The junction had 5 bases not matched to a gene; V was cut back by 2 bases and J by 0 bases. The germline V gene has CDR1 MNHNS and CDR2 SASEGT. The CDR3 runs 17 residues.